These T cell receptor beta chains were read from a single sample in a study of monozygotic twins with inflammatory bowel disease. TCRdb reanalyzed the 5' RACE reads, giving one entry per CDR3 protein sequence and no DNA. The table for this sample gives a few hundred thousand distinct CDR3 sequences. Input material: blood. The source of these receptors is a human donor with ulcerative colitis or Crohn's disease, or a healthy co-twin of an affected twin (not recorded which). Each CDR3 is given with its conserved first and last residue.

j_call	v_call	cdr3_length	cdr3_aa
TRBJ2-5	TRBV18	16	CASSPKAGDTQETQYF
TRBJ2-7	TRBV7-6	14	CASSPTPGPYEQYF
TRBJ1-1	TRBV7-3	13	CASSFEANTEAFF
TRBJ1-6	TRBV7-9	16	CASSFEGRVRNSPLHF
TRBJ2-1	TRBV6-2/TRBV6-3	12	CASSPSYNEQFF
TRBJ2-7	TRBV7-3	15	CASSLRGTAPYEQYF
TRBJ1-2	TRBV2	15	CASSESPRGRQGYTF
TRBJ2-3	TRBV5-1	13	CASNGQGPDTQYF
TRBJ2-7	TRBV5-1	15	CASSSNGQGTYEQYF
TRBJ2-3	TRBV7-2	17	CASSLVGRGGSTDTQYF
TRBJ1-6	TRBV6-5	16	CASSYGQGFYNSPLHF
TRBJ2-7	TRBV15	16	CATSRDERTSAYEQYF
TRBJ1-2	TRBV6-5	13	CASSSSGGYGYTF
TRBJ1-1	TRBV9	18	CASSVDQTGVGYNTEAFF
TRBJ2-5	TRBV30	15	CAWSYGGGTQETQYF
TRBJ2-1	TRBV5-6	17	CASSPWGSASSYNEQFF
TRBJ2-2	TRBV6-1	16	CAGSGSGGFDTGELFF
TRBJ1-5	TRBV24-1	14	CATKDSNSNQPQHF
TRBJ2-1	TRBV6-1	15	CASSQTGSSYNEQFF
TRBJ2-7	TRBV28	12	CASSFGSYEQYF
TRBJ2-7	TRBV12-3/TRBV12-4	16	CASSFTPYELSYEQYF
TRBJ2-3	TRBV5-1	14	CASSVAIRGDTQYF